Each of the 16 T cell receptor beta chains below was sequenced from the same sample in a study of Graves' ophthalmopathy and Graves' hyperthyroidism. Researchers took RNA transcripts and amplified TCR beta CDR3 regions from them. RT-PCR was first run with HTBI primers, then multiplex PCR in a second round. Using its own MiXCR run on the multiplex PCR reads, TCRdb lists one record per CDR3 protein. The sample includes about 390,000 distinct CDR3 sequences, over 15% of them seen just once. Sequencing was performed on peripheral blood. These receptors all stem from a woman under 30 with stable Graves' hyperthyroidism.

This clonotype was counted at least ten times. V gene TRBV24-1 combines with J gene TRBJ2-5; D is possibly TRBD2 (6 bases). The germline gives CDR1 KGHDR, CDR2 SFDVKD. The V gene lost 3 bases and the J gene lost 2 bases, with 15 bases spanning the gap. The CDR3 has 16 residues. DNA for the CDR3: TGTGCCACCAGTGATCGTTTCGGCGGGGAACAAGAGACCCAGTACTTC. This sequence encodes CATSDRFGGEQETQYF.

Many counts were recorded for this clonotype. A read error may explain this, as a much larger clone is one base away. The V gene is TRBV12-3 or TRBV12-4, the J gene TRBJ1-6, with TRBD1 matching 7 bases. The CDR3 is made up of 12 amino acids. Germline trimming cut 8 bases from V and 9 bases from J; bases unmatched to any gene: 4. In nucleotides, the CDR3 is TGTGCCAGCCAGGGGGATAGTTCACCCCTCCACTTT. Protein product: CASQGDSSPLHF.

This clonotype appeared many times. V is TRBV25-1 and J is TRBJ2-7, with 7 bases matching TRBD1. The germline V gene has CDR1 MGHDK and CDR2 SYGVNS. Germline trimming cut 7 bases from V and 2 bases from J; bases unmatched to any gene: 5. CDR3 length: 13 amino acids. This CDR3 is CASTGDSAYEQYF. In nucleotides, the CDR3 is TGTGCCAGCACCGGGGACAGCGCCTACGAGCAGTACTTC.

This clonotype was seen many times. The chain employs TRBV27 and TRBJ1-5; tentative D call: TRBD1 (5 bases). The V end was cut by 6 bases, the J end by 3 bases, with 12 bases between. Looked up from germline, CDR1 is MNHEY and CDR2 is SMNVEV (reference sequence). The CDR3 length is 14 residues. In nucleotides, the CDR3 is TGTGCCAGCAGCCCCGGGACCCACAATCAGCCCCAGCATTTT. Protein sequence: CASSPGTHNQPQHF.

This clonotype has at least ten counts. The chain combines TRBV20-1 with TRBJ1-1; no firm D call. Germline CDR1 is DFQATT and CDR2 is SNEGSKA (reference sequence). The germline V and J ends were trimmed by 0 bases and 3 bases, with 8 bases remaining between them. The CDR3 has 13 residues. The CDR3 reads CSARDRWDTEAFF. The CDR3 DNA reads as TGCAGTGCTAGAGATCGTTGGGACACTGAAGCTTTCTTT.

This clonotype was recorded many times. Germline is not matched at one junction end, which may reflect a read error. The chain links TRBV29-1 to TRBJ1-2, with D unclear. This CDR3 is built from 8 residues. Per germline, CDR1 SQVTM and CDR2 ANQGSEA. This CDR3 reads CSDEVYTF. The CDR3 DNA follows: TGCAGCGATGAAGTCTACACCTTC.

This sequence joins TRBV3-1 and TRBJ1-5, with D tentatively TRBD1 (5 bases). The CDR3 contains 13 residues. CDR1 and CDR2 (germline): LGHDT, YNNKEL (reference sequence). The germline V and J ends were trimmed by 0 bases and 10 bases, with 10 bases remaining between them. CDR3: CASSQEERGPQHF. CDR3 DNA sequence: TGTGCCAGCAGCCAAGAGGAGAGGGGCCCCCAGCATTTT.

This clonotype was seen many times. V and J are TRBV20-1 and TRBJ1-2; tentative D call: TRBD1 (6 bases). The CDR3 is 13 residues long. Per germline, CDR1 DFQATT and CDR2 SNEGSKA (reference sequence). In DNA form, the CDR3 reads TGCAGCCCAGAAGGAGGACAGAACTATGGCTACACCTTC. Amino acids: CSPEGGQNYGYTF.

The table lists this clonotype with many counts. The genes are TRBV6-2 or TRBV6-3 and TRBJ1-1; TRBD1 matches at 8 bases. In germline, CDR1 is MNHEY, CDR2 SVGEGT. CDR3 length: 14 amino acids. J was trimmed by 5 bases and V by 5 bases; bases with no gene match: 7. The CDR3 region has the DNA TGTGCCAGCAGTCAGGGGGCTATAAAGACTGAAGCTTTCTTT. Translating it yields CASSQGAIKTEAFF.

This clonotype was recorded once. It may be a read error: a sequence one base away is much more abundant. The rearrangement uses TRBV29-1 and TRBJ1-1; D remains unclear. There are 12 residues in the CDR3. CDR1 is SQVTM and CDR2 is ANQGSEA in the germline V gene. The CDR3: CSVRPANSEAFF. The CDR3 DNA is TGCAGCGTTCGCCCGGCGAACTCTGAAGCTTTCTTT.

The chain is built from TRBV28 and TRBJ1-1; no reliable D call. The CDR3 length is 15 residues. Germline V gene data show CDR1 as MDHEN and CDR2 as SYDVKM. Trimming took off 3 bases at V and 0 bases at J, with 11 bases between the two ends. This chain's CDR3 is CASSFGRVMNTEAFF. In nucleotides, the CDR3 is TGTGCCAGCAGTTTCGGACGGGTCATGAACACTGAAGCTTTCTTT.

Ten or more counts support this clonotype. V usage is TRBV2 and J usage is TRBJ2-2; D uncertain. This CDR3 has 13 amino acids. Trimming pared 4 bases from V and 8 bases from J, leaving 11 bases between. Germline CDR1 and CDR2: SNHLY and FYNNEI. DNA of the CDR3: TGTGCCAGCAGTGTTGTAGAAGGAGGGGAGCTGTTTTTT. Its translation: CASSVVEGGELFF.

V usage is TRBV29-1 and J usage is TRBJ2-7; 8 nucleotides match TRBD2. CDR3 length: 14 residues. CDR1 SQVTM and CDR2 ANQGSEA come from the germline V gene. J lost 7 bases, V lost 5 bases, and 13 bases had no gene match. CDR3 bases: TGCAGCGTTATTACTATCGGGACTAGGGGGGAGCAGTACTTC. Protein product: CSVITIGTRGEQYF.

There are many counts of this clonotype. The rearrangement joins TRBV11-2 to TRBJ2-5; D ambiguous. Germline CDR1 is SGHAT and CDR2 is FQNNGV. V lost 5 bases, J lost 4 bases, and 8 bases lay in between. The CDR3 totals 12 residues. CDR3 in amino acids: CASSRVIETQYF. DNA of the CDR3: TGTGCCAGCAGCCGGGTGATAGAGACCCAGTACTTC.

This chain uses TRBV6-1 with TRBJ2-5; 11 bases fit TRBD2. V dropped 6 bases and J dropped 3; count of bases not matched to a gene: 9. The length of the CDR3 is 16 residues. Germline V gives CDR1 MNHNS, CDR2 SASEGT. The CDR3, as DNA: TGTGCCAGCAGGACTAGCGGGGCCTTGGGGAAAGAGACCCAGTACTTC. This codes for CASRTSGALGKETQYF.

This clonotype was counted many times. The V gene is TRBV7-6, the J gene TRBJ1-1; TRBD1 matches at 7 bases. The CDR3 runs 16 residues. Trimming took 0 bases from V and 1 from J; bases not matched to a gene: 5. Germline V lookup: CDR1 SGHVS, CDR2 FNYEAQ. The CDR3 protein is CASSLARGQANTEAFF. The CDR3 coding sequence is TGTGCCAGCAGCTTAGCGAGAGGACAGGCGAACACTGAAGCTTTCTTT.